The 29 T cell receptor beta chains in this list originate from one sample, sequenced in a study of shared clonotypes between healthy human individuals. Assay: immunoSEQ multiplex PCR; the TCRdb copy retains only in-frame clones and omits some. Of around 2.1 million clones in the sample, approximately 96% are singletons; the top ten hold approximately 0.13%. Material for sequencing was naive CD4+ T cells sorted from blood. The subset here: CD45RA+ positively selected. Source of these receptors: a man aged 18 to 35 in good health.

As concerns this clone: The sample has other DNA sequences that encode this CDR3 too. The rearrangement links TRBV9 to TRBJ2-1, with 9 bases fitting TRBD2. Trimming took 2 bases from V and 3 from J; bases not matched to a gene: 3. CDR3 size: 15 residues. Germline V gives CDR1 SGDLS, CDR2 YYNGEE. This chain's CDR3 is CASSVASGDYNEQFF. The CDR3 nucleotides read TGTGCCAGCAGCGTCGCTAGCGGGGACTACAATGAGCAGTTCTTC.

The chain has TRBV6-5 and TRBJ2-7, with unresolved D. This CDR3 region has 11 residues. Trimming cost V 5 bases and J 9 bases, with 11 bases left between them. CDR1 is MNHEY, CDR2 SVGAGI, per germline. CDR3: CASSQNLRQYF. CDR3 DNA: TGTGCCAGCAGTCAAAATCTGAGGCAGTACTTC.

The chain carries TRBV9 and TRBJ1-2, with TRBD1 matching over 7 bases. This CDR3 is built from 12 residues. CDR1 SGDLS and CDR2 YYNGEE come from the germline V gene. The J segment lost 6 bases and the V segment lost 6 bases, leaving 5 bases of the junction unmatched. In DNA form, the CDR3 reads TGTGCCAGCACCAGGGACAGCGATGGCTACACCTTC. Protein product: CASTRDSDGYTF. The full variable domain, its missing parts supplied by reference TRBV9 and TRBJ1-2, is DSGVTQTPKHLITATGQRVTLRCSPRSGDLSVYWYQQSLDQGLQFLIQYYNGEERAKGNILERFSAQQFPDLHSELNLSSLELGDSALYFCASTRDSDGYTFGSGTRLTVV.

CDR3 DNA: TGCGCCAGCAGCCAAGGGCCAGGATCTGAAAAACTGTTTTTT. Residues: CASSQGPGSEKLFF. The chain is built from TRBV4-3 and TRBJ1-4; D not certain. The CDR3 is 14 residues long. The V gene lost 1 base and the J gene lost 7 bases, with 10 bases spanning the gap. Germline V gene lookup returns CDR1 LGHNA and CDR2 YSLEER.

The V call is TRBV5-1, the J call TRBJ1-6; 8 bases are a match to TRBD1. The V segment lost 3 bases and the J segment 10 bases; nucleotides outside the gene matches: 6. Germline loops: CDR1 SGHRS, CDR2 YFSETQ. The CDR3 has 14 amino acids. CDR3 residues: CASSSQGAGSPLHF. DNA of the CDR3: TGCGCCAGCAGCTCTCAGGGGGCCGGCTCACCCCTCCACTTT. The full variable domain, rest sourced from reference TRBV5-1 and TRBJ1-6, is KAGVTQTPRYLIKTRGQQVTLSCSPISGHRSVSWYQQTPGQGLQFLFEYFSETQRNKGNFPGRFSGRQFSNSRSEMNVSTLELGDSALYLCASSSQGAGSPLHFGNGTRLTVT.

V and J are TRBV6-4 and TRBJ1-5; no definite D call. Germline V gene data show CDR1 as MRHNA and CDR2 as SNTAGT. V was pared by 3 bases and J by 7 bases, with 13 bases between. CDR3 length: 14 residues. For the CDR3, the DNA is TGTGCCAGCAGTGATGAGCCAGGTGCACAGCCCCAGCATTTT. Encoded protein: CASSDEPGAQPQHF.

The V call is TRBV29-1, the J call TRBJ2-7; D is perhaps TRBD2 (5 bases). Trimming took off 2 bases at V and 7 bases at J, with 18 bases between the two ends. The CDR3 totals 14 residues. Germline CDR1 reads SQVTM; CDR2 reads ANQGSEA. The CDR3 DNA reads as TGCAGCGTTGAATATGTACGGGATACCAGTGAGCAGTACTTC. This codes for CSVEYVRDTSEQYF.

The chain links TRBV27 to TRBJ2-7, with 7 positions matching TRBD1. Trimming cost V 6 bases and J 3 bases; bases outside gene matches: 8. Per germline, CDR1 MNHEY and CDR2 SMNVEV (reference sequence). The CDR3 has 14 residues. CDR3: CASSPTGLIYEQYF. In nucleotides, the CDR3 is TGTGCCAGCAGCCCGACAGGGCTAATCTACGAGCAGTACTTC.

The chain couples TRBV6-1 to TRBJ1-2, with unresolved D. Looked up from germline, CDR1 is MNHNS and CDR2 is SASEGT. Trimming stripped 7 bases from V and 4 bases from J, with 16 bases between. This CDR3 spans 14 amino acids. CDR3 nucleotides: TGTGCCAGCACCTTAGGTGGGAAACCCTATGGCTACACCTTC. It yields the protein CASTLGGKPYGYTF.

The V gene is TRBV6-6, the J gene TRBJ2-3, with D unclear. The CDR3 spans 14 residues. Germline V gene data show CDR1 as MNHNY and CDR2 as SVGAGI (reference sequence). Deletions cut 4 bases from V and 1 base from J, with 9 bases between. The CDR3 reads CASSFDFGTDTQYF. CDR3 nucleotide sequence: TGTGCCAGCAGTTTTGACTTCGGCACAGATACGCAGTATTTT.

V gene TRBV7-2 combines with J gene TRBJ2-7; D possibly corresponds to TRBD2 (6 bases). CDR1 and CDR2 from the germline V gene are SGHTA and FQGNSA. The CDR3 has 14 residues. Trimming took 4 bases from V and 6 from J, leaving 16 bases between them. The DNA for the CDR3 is TGTGCCAGCAGCTCCCAGACGGGAGCCGGCGAGCAGTACTTC. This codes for CASSSQTGAGEQYF.

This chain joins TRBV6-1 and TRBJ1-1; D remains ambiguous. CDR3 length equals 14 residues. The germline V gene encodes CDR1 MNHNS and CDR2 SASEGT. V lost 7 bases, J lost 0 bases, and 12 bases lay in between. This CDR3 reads CASTWTELNTEAFF. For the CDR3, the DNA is TGTGCCAGCACTTGGACGGAGTTGAACACTGAAGCTTTCTTT.

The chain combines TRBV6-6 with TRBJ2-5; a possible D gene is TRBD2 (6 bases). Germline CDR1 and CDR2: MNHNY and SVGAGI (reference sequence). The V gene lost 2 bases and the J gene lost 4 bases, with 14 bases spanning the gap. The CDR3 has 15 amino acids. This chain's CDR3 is CASSYGSVGGETQYF. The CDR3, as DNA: TGTGCCAGCAGTTACGGCTCTGTGGGGGGAGAGACCCAGTACTTC.

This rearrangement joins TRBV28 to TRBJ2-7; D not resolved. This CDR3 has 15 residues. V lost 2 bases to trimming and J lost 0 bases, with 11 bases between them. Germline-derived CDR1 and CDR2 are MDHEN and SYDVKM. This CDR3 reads CASSLATISSYEQYF. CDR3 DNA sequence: TGTGCCAGCAGTTTAGCCACTATCAGCTCCTACGAGCAGTACTTC.

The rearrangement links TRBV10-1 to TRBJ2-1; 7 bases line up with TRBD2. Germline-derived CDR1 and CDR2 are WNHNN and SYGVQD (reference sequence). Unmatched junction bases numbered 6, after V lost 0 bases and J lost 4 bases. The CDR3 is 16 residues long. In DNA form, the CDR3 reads TGCGCCAGCAGTGAGTCAGTGCGGGGGAAATACAATGAGCAGTTCTTC. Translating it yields CASSESVRGKYNEQFF.

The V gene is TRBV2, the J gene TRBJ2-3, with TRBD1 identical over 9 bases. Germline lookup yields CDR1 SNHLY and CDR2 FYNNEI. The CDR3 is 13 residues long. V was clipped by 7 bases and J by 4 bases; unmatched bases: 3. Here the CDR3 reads CASTGQGSDTQYF. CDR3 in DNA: TGTGCCAGCACCGGACAGGGGTCAGATACGCAGTATTTT.

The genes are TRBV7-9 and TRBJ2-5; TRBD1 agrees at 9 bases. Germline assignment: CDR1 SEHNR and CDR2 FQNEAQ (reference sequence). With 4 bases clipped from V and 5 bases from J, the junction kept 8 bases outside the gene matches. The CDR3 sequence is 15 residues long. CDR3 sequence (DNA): TGTGCCAGCAGCTACCTACAGGGGGCTGGGGAGACCCAGTACTTC. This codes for CASSYLQGAGETQYF. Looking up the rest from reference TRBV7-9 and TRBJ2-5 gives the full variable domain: DTGVSQNPRHKITKRGQNVTFRCDPISEHNRLYWYRQTLGQGPEFLTYFQNEAQLEKSRLLSDRFSAERPKGSFSTLEIQRTEQGDSAMYLCASSYLQGAGETQYFGPGTRLLVL.

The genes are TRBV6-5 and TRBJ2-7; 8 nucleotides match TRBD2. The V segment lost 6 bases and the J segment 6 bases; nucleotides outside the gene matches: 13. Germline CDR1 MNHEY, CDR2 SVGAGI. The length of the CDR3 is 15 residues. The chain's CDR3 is CASSSKGGRFSEQYF. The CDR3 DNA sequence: TGTGCCAGCAGCTCGAAAGGCGGGAGGTTTTCCGAGCAGTACTTC.

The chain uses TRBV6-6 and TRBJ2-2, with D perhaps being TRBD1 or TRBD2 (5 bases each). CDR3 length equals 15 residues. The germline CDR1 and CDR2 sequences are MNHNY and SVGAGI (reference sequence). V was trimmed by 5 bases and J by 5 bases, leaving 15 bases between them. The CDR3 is CASSGTFKGTGELFF. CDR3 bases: TGTGCCAGCAGTGGGACCTTTAAGGGAACCGGGGAGCTGTTTTTT.

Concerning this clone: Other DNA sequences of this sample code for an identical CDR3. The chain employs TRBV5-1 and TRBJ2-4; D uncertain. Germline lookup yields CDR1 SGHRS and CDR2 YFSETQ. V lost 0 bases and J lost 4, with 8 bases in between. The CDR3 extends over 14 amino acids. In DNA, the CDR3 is TGCGCCAGCAGCTTGGACGGTTCTAAAAACATTCAGTACTTC. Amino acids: CASSLDGSKNIQYF.

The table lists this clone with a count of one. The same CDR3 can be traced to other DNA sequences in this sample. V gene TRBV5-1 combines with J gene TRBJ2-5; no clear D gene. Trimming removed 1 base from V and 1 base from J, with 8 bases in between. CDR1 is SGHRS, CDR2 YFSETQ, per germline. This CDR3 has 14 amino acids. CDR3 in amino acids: CASSLSAGQETQYF. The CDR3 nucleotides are TGCGCCAGCAGCTTGTCGGCAGGCCAAGAGACCCAGTACTTC.

The CDR3 bases are TGTGCCAGCTGGTCGGGGGCGCTCGGCACAGATACGCAGTATTTT. This sequence encodes CASWSGALGTDTQYF. The chain has TRBV6-1 and TRBJ2-3; possibly TRBD1 or TRBD2 for D (6 bases each). The CDR3 has 15 residues. The V end was cut by 8 bases, the J end by 1 base, with 16 bases between. The germline CDR1 and CDR2 sequences are MNHNS and SASEGT.

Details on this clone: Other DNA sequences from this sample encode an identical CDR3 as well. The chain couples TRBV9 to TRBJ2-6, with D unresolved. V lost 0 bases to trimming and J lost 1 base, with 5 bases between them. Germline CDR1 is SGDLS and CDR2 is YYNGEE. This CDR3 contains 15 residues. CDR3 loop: CASSVGASGANVLTF. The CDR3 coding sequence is TGTGCCAGCAGCGTAGGGGCTTCTGGGGCCAACGTCCTGACTTTC.

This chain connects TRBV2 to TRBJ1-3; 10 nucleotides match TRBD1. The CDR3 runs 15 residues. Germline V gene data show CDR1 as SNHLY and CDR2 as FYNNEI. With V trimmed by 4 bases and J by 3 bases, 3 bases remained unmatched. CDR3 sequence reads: CASSGGQGLGNTIYF. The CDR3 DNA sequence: TGTGCCAGCAGTGGGGGACAGGGGCTTGGAAACACCATATATTTT.

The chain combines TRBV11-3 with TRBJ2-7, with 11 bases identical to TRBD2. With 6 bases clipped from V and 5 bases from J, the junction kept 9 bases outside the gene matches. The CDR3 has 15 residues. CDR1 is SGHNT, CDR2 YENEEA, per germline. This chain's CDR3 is CASSFTSGSINEQYF. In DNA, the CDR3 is TGTGCCAGCAGTTTTACTAGCGGGAGTATCAACGAGCAGTACTTC.

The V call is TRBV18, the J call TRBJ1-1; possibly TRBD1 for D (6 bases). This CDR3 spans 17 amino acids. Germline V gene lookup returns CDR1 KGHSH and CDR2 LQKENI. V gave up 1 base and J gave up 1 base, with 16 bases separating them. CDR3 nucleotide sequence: TGTGCCAGCTCACCACGGACCAGAGGGGGGGCGAACACTGAAGCTTTCTTT. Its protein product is CASSPRTRGGANTEAFF.

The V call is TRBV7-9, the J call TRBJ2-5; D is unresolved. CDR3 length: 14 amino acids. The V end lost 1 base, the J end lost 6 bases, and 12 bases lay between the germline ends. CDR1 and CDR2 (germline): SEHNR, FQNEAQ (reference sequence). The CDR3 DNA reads TGTGCCAGCAGCTTAGACACGGCCGGACAGACCCAGTACTTC. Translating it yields CASSLDTAGQTQYF.

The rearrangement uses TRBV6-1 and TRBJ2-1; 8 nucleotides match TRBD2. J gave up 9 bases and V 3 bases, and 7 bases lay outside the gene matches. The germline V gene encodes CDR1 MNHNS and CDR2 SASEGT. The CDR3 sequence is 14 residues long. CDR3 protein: CASSDRTSLTEQFF. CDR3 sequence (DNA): TGTGCCAGCAGTGATCGGACTAGCCTAACTGAGCAGTTCTTC.

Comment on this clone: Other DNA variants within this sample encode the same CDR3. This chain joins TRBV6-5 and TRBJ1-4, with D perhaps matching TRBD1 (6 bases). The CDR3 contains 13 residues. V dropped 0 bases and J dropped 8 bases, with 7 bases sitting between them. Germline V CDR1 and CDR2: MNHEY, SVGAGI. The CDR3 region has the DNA TGTGCCAGCAGTTACTCGGGGGGCGAAAAACTGTTTTTT. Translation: CASSYSGGEKLFF.